This is a list of T cell receptor beta chains from one sample in a study of T cells in localized non-small cell lung cancer. The repertoire was sequenced with immunoSEQ multiplex PCR; TCRdb's copy has only in-frame clones and lacks some. The sample carries tens of thousands of clones, almost 90% recorded once. This material consisted of peripheral blood, taken before any cancer treatment. The receptors originated from a woman between 35 and 75 years old with stage I lung adenocarcinoma. CDR3s include the opening cysteine and the closing phenylalanine or tryptophan. A D gene is named only where the DNA matches it firmly. Clone size is stated in some rows and not others, as once, few, many or a class when expanded.

j_gene | v_gene | d_gene | abundance | CDR3aa | CDR3nt
TRBJ1-1 | TRBV7-9 | . | few | CASTTAPLEAFF | TGTGCCAGCACAACGGCTCCACTTGAAGCTTTCTTT
TRBJ1-1 | TRBV9 | . | . | CASSVGGRTEAFF | TGTGCCAGCAGCGTAGGGGGAAGGACTGAAGCTTTCTTT
TRBJ1-1 | TRBV7-3 | TRBD1 | . | CASSRQGGNTEAFF | TGTGCCAGCAGCCGACAGGGCGGGAACACTGAAGCTTTCTTT
TRBJ1-3 | TRBV6-6 | TRBD1 | . | CASSHRGDSGNTIYF | TGTGCCAGCAGTCACAGGGGGGACTCTGGAAACACCATATATTTT
TRBJ1-3 | TRBV6-1 | . | . | CASNPESSGNTIYF | TGTGCCAGCAACCCCGAGAGCTCTGGAAACACCATATATTTT
TRBJ1-4 | TRBV18 | . | . | CASSPSGASDATNEKLFF | TGTGCCAGCTCACCCTCAGGGGCCTCGGATGCAACTAATGAAAAACTGTTTTTT
TRBJ1-2 | TRBV7-9 | . | . | CASSLAGTDNYGYTF | TGTGCCAGCAGCTTAGCGGGGACGGACAACTATGGCTACACCTTC
TRBJ1-1 | TRBV6-5 | . | . | CASSYSEGNTEAFF | TGTGCCAGCAGTTACTCGGAAGGGAACACTGAAGCTTTCTTT
TRBJ2-7 | TRBV19 | TRBD2 | . | CASSTSGLAGVEQYF | TGTGCCAGTAGTACCTCGGGACTAGCGGGGGTCGAGCAGTACTTC
TRBJ1-6 | TRBV29-1 | TRBD1 | . | CSVSDRDNSPLHF | TGCAGCGTTTCCGACAGGGATAATTCACCCCTCCACTTT
TRBJ2-1 | TRBV9 | . | . | CASSVQGNEQFF | TGTGCCAGCAGCGTACAGGGAAATGAGCAGTTCTTC
TRBJ1-3 | TRBV29-1 | . | . | CSVNGGSSGTIYF | TGCAGCGTGAACGGGGGGTCGAGTGGCACCATATATTTT
TRBJ1-2 | TRBV6-1 | . | . | CASSEGGGLGNGYTF | TGTGCCAGCAGTGAAGGGGGGGGGCTAGGAAATGGCTACACCTTC
TRBJ2-1 | TRBV19 | . | . | CASSFPGTYNEQFF | TGTGCCAGTAGTTTCCCGGGAACCTACAATGAGCAGTTCTTC
TRBJ1-2 | TRBV7-2 | . | . | CASSLAWGPNYGYTF | TGTGCCAGCAGCTTAGCGTGGGGACCTAACTATGGCTACACCTTC
TRBJ2-2 | TRBV7-3 | . | . | CASSLNGLPFTAGELFF | TGTGCCAGCAGCTTAAACGGGTTGCCATTTACCGCCGGGGAGCTGTTTTTT
TRBJ1-1 | TRBV15 | . | . | CATSRDAGMTTEAFF | TGTGCCACCAGCAGAGATGCAGGGATGACCACTGAAGCTTTCTTT
TRBJ2-5 | TRBV9 | . | . | CASSGTEETQYF | TGTGCCAGCAGCGGGACAGAAGAGACCCAGTACTTC
TRBJ1-1 | TRBV6-1 | TRBD1 | . | CASSYQQGGNTEAFF | TGTGCCAGCAGCTACCAACAGGGGGGGAACACTGAAGCTTTCTTT
TRBJ2-1 | TRBV19 | TRBD2 | . | CASKLVAGGPNEQFF | TGTGCCAGTAAATTGGTAGCGGGGGGGCCCAATGAGCAGTTCTTC
TRBJ2-7 | TRBV2 | TRBD2 | . | CASKTPSGRDEQYF | TGTGCCAGCAAGACCCCTAGCGGGAGAGACGAGCAGTACTTC
TRBJ1-4 | TRBV6-6 | . | . | CASGQAEKLFF | TGTGCCAGCGGGCAGGCTGAAAAACTGTTTTTT
TRBJ1-1 | TRBV18 | . | . | CASSPQGSGTEAFF | TGTGCCAGCTCACCACAGGGCTCGGGCACTGAAGCTTTCTTT
TRBJ1-3 | TRBV7-2 | . | . | CASSLGQSSSGNTIYF | TGTGCCAGCAGCTTAGGACAGTCCAGCTCTGGAAACACCATATATTTT
TRBJ2-2 | TRBV14 | . | . | CASSRNTGELFF | TGTGCCAGCAGCCGGAACACCGGGGAGCTGTTTTTT
TRBJ2-7 | TRBV10-3 | TRBD2 | . | CAISYPTSGAYEQYF | TGTGCCATCAGCTACCCTACTAGCGGGGCCTACGAGCAGTACTTC
TRBJ1-5 | TRBV5-6 | TRBD1 | . | CASSLGQGQPQHF | TGTGCCAGCAGCTTGGGACAGGGTCAGCCCCAGCATTTT
TRBJ1-4 | TRBV5-6 | TRBD1 | . | CASREGASEKLFF | TGTGCCAGCAGAGAGGGGGCTAGTGAAAAACTGTTTTTT
TRBJ2-7 | TRBV5-4 | TRBD2 | . | CASSWGLAYEQYF | TGTGCCAGCAGCTGGGGACTAGCCTACGAGCAGTACTTC
TRBJ2-3 | TRBV10-3 | . | . | CATGSGQSTDTQYF | TGTGCCACTGGTTCAGGACAATCCACAGATACGCAGTATTTT
TRBJ1-2 | TRBV7-9 | . | . | CASVNARGLNYGYTF | TGTGCCAGCGTAAACGCCCGGGGCCTAAACTATGGCTACACCTTC
TRBJ1-4 | TRBV27 | . | . | CASSLPIQSTNEKLFF | TGTGCCAGCAGTTTACCGATACAGTCAACTAATGAAAAACTGTTTTTT
TRBJ2-7 | TRBV11-2 | . | . | CASSLDLGGMEPYF | TGTGCCAGCAGCTTAGATCTAGGGGGGATGGAGCCGTACTTC
TRBJ1-1 | TRBV7-2 | . | . | CASSPRRNTEAFF | TGTGCCAGCAGCCCAAGGAGAAACACTGAAGCTTTCTTT
TRBJ2-7 | TRBV4-3 | TRBD2 | medium-sized | CASSQEGSGRYEQYF | TGCGCCAGCAGCCAAGAGGGTAGCGGGAGATACGAGCAGTACTTC
TRBJ2-7 | TRBV18 | TRBD2 | . | CASSPGLAGLYEQYF | TGTGCCAGCTCCCCTGGGCTAGCGGGCCTCTACGAGCAGTACTTC
TRBJ1-1 | TRBV5-6 | . | once | CASRGNTEAFF | TGTGCCAGCAGGGGAAACACTGAAGCTTTCTTT
TRBJ1-1 | TRBV11-2 | . | . | CASSWSPNTEAFF | TGTGCCAGCAGCTGGAGTCCGAACACTGAAGCTTTCTTT
TRBJ1-2 | TRBV4-3 | . | . | CASSQEIAGNYGYTF | TGCGCCAGCAGCCAAGAGATAGCAGGGAACTATGGCTACACCTTC
TRBJ1-5 | TRBV28 | . | . | CASSFGNQPQHF | TGTGCCAGCAGTTTTGGCAATCAGCCCCAGCATTTT
TRBJ1-1 | TRBV10-3 | . | . | CAISESKGGASTEAFF | TGTGCCATCAGTGAGTCAAAGGGAGGAGCGAGCACTGAAGCTTTCTTT
TRBJ1-1 | TRBV7-3 | . | . | CASSLLSNTEAFF | TGTGCCAGCAGCTTACTCAGTAACACTGAAGCTTTCTTT
TRBJ2-1 | TRBV5-1 | . | . | CASRGREDHEQFF | TGCGCCAGCAGGGGAAGGGAGGACCATGAGCAGTTCTTC
TRBJ2-7 | TRBV27 | . | . | CASSATLGTSYEQYF | TGTGCCAGCAGTGCAACTCTAGGAACCTCCTACGAGCAGTACTTC
TRBJ1-1 | TRBV4-2 | . | once | CASSQGADTEAFF | TGTGCCAGCAGCCAGGGGGCGGACACTGAAGCTTTCTTT
TRBJ1-2 | TRBV29-1 | TRBD1 | once | CSVELGQGAGGYTF | TGCAGCGTTGAATTGGGACAGGGGGCTGGTGGCTACACCTTC